This TCR beta chain emerged from a study of OX40 agonist ivuxolimab in advanced cancers. At the level of the study: A male proportion of about 86% was recorded, with mean age around 60 years and range about 23 to 90.

Looked up from germline, CDR1 is PRHDT and CDR2 is FYEKMQ (reference sequence). The V end was cut by 3 bases, the J end by 0 bases, with 9 bases between. The length of the CDR3 is 14 residues. Generated by immunoSEQ multiplex PCR, the TCRdb table keeps only in-frame clones and is missing some. The sample lists approximately 65,000 clones, roughly 90% occurring once. Findings of the study overall: The specificity for antigen of the expanded peripheral T cells was not determined.

Concerning this clone: What it binds is not known.

The rearrangement joins TRBV13 to TRBJ2-7; maybe TRBD1 (5 bases). The TCR was taken from an adult with an advanced solid tumor such as melanoma, head and neck, liver or kidney cancer. The sample in question was CD4+ or CD8+ T cells sorted from blood, obtained in a trial of the OX40 agonist ivuxolimab. The CDR3 protein is CASSFTTGSYEQYF. The CDR3 DNA reads as TGTGCCAGCAGCTTCACAACAGGCTCCTACGAGCAGTACTTC.